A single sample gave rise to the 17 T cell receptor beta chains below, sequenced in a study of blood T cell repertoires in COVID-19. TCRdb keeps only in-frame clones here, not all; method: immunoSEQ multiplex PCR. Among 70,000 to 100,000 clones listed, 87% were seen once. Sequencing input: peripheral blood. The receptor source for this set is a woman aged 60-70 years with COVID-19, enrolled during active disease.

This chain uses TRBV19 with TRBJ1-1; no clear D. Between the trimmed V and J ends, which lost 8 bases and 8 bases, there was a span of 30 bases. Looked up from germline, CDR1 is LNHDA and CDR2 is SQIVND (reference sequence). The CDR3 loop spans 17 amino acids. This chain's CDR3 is CASSGRAQDWRSGEAFF. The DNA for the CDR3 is TGTGCCAGTTCCGGGAGGGCCCAGGATTGGAGAAGTGGCGAAGCTTTCTTT.

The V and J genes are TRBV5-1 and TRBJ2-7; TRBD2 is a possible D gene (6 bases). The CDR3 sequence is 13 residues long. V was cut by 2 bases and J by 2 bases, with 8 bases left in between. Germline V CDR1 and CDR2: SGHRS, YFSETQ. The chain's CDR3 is CASSFGGTYEQYF. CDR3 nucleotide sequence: TGCGCCAGCAGCTTCGGCGGGACCTACGAGCAGTACTTC.

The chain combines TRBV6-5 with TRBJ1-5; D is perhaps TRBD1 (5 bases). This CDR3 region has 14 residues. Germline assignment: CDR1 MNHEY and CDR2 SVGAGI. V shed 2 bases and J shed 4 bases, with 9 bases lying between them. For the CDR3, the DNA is TGTGCCAGCAGTTACGGCAGGGATAATCAGCCCCAGCATTTT. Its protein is CASSYGRDNQPQHF.

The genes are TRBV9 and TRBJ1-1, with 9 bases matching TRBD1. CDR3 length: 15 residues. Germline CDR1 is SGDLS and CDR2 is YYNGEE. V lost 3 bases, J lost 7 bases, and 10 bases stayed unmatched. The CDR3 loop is CASSGRGQGRDEAFF. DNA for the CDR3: TGTGCCAGCAGCGGCAGGGGACAGGGCAGAGATGAAGCTTTCTTT.

In DNA form, the CDR3 reads TGTGCCTGGACGGCGGGGGGCCACTCCTACGAGCAGTACTTC. Translation gives CAWTAGGHSYEQYF. V gene TRBV30 combines with J gene TRBJ2-7; TRBD2 matches 8 bases. CDR3 length: 14 residues. The V and J ends lost 4 bases and 0 bases, in that order; junction bases with no gene match: 5. Germline V gives CDR1 GTSNPN, CDR2 SVGIG (reference sequence).

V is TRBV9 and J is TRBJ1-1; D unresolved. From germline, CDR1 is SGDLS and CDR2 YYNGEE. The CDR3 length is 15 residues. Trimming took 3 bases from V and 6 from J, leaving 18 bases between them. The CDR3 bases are TGTGCCAGCAGCGCCGTGGGCGACGGGGTCTCTGAAGCTTTCTTT. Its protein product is CASSAVGDGVSEAFF.

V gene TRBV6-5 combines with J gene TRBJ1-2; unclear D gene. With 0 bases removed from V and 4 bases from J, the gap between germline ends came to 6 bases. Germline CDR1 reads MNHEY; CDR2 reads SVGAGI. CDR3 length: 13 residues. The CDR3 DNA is TGTGCCAGCAGTTACTCCAGAACCTATGGCTACACCTTC. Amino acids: CASSYSRTYGYTF.

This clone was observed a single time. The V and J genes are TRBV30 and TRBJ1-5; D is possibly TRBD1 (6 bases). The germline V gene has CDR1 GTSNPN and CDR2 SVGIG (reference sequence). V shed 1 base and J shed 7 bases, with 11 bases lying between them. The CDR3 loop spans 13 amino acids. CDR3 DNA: TGTGCCTGGAGTGGGGGGCCTGGCCAGCCCCAGCATTTT. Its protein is CAWSGGPGQPQHF.

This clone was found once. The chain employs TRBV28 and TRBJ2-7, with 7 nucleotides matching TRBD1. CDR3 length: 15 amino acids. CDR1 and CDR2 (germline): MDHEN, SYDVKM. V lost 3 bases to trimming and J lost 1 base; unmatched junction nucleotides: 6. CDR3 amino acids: CASSFEGASSYEQYF. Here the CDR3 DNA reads TGTGCCAGCAGTTTTGAGGGGGCTTCTTCCTACGAGCAGTACTTC.

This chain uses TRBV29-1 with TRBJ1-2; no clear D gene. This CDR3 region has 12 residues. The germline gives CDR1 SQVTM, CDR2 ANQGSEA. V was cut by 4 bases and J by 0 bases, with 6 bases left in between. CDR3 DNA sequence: TGCAGCGTTGCGGGGACTAACTATGGCTACACCTTC. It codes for CSVAGTNYGYTF.

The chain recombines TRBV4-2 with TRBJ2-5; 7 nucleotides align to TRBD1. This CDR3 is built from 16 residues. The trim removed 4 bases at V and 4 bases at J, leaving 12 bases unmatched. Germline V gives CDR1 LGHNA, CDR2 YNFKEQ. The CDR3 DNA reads TGTGCCAGCAGCCCCCAGGCTGAAGGGGGCATAGAGACCCAGTACTTC. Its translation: CASSPQAEGGIETQYF.

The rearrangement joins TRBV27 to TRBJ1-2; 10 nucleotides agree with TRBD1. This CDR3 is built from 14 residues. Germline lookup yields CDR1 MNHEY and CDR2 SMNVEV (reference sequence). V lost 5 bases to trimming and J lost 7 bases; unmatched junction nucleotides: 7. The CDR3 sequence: CASSPRTGGAGYTF. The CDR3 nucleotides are TGTGCCAGCAGTCCCCGGACAGGGGGAGCTGGCTACACCTTC.

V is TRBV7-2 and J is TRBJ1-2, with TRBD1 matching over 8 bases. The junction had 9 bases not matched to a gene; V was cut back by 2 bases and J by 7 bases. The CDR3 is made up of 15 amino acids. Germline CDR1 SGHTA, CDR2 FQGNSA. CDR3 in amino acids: CASSLTATGGTGYTF. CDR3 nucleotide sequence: TGTGCCAGCAGCTTAACGGCCACAGGGGGGACTGGCTACACCTTC.

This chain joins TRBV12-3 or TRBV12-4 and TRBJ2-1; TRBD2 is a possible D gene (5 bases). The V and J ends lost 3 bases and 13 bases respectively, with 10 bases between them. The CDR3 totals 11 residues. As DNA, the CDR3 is TGTGCCAGCAGTTTTTTCGGGGAACAGTTCTTC. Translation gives CASSFFGEQFF.

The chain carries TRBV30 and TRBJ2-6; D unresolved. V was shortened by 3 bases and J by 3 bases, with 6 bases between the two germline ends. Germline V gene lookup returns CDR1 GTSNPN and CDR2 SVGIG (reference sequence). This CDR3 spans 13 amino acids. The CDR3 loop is CAWRKLGANVLTF. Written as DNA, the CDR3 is TGTGCCTGGAGAAAACTTGGGGCCAACGTCCTGACTTTC. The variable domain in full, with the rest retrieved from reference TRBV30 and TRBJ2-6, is SQTIHQWPATLVQPVGSPLSLECTVEGTSNPNLYWYRQAAGRGLQLLFYSVGIGQISSEVPQNLSASRPQDRQFILSSKKLLLSDSGFYLCAWRKLGANVLTFGAGSRLTVL.

CDR3 residues: CASSPPPAGLAETQYF. The CDR3 coding sequence is TGTGCCAGCAGCCCTCCACCCGCAGGGTTGGCAGAGACCCAGTACTTC. This chain links TRBV9 with TRBJ2-5, with TRBD1 as a possible D gene (5 bases). V gave up 4 bases and J gave up 4 bases, with 20 bases separating them. This CDR3 comprises 16 residues. Looked up from germline, CDR1 is SGDLS and CDR2 is YYNGEE.

The CDR3 region has the DNA TGTGCCAGTAGCCGGGGAGGGAACTACGAGCAGTACTTC. This translates into CASSRGGNYEQYF. The chain uses TRBV19 and TRBJ2-7; 7 bases line up with TRBD2. CDR3 length: 13 amino acids. Trimming cost V 6 bases and J 3 bases; bases outside gene matches: 5. Germline CDR1 LNHDA, CDR2 SQIVND (reference sequence).